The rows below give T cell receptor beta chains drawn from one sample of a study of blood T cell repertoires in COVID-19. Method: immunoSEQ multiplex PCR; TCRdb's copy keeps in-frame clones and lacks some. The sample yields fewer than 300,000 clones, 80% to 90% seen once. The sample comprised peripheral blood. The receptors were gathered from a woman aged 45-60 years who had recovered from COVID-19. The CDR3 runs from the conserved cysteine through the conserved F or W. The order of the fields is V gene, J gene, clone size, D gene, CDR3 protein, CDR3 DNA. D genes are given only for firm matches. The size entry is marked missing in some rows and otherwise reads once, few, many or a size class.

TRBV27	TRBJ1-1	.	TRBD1	CASSSPPGQDTEAFF	TGTGCCAGCAGTTCACCACCGGGACAGGACACTGAAGCTTTCTTT
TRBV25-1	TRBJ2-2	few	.	CASSEEGYTGELFF	TGTGCCAGCAGTGAGGAGGGATACACCGGGGAGCTGTTTTTT
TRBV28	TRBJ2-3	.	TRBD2	CASRSGGAADTQYF	TGTGCCAGCAGGAGCGGGGGGGCGGCAGATACGCAGTATTTT
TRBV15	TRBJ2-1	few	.	CATSRDSGTYNEQFF	TGTGCCACCAGCAGAGATAGTGGGACTTACAATGAGCAGTTCTTC
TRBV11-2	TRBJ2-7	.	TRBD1	CASSVGTAYEQYF	TGTGCCAGCAGCGTAGGGACAGCCTATGAGCAGTACTTC
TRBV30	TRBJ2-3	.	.	CAWGPAGADTQYF	TGTGCCTGGGGACCCGCAGGCGCAGATACGCAGTATTTT
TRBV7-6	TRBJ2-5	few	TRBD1	CASSSYRGETQYF	TGTGCCAGCAGCTCTTACAGGGGAGAGACCCAGTACTTC
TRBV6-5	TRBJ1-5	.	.	CASSPTGLWSQPQHF	TGTGCCAGCAGTCCGACGGGACTATGGAGTCAGCCCCAGCATTTT
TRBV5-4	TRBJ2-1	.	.	CASSSYLADEQFF	TGTGCCAGCAGCTCATACTTGGCGGATGAGCAGTTCTTC
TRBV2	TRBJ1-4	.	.	CASSKQGNNEKLFF	TGTGCCAGCAGCAAACAGGGAAATAATGAAAAACTGTTTTTT
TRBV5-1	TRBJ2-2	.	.	CASSVSPSGVVGELFF	TGCGCCAGCAGCGTCTCACCTTCCGGGGTTGTCGGGGAGCTGTTTTTT
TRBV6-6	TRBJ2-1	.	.	CASVGGANNEQFF	TGTGCCAGCGTCGGAGGAGCTAACAATGAGCAGTTCTTC
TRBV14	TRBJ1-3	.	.	CASSQFRDSGNTIYF	TGTGCCAGCAGCCAATTCCGGGACTCTGGAAACACCATATATTTT
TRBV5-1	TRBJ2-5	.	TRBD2	CASSASGQETQYF	TGCGCCAGCAGCGCTAGCGGACAAGAGACCCAGTACTTC
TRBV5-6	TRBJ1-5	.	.	CASRPGPQHF	TGTGCCAGCAGGCCGGGGCCCCAGCATTTT
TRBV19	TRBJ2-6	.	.	CASIDPGLENVLTF	TGTGCCAGTATCGATCCGGGACTTGAGAACGTCCTGACTTTC
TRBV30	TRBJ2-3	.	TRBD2	CAWSRTSGGFTNTQYF	TGTGCCTGGAGTCGGACTAGCGGGGGTTTTACAAATACGCAGTATTTT
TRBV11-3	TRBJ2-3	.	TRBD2	CASSYSGTSGRDTDTQYF	TGTGCCAGCAGCTATTCCGGGACTAGCGGGAGAGACACAGATACGCAGTATTTT
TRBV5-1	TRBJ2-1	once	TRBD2	CASSPQTSHDEQFF	TGCGCCAGCAGCCCCCAGACTAGCCACGATGAGCAGTTCTTC
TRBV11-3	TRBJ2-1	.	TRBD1	CASSQRVGGSVDEQFF	TGTGCCAGCAGCCAACGCGTAGGGGGCAGTGTCGATGAGCAGTTCTTC
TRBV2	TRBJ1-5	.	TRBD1	CASSGTGGDQPQHF	TGTGCCAGCAGTGGGACAGGGGGCGATCAGCCCCAGCATTTT
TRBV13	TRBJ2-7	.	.	CASSFLPLAGSSYEQYF	TGTGCCAGCAGCTTTCTCCCTCTGGCGGGCTCATCCTACGAGCAGTACTTC
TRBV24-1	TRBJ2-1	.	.	CATSDPDSRSYNEQFF	TGTGCCACCAGTGATCCGGACAGTAGGTCCTACAATGAGCAGTTCTTC
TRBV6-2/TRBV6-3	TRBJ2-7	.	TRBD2	CASSYSMVAGSYEQYF	TGTGCCAGCAGTTACTCCATGGTAGCGGGCTCCTACGAGCAGTACTTC
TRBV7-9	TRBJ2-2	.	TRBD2	CASSFRGGTGELFF	TGTGCCAGCAGCTTTCGGGGGGGCACCGGGGAGCTGTTTTTT
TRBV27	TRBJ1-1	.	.	CASSLDSGGFTEAFF	TGTGCCAGCAGTTTGGACTCGGGGGGCTTCACTGAAGCTTTCTTT
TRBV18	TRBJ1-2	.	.	CASSPGQAYGYTF	TGTGCCAGCTCACCGGGACAAGCCTATGGCTACACCTTC
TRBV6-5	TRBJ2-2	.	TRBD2	CASSYSFSGGRELFF	TGTGCCAGCAGTTACTCATTTAGCGGGGGAAGGGAGCTGTTTTTT
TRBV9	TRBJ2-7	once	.	CASSVGDYSYEQYF	TGTGCCAGCAGCGTAGGCGACTACTCCTACGAGCAGTACTTC
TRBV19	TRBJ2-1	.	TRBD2	CASSISGWWGSSGYNEQFF	TGTGCCAGTAGTATTTCTGGGTGGTGGGGATCTAGCGGATACAATGAGCAGTTCTTC
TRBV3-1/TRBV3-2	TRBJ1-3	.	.	CASSWEPGDSGNTIYF	TGTGCCAGCAGCTGGGAACCAGGGGACTCTGGAAACACCATATATTTT
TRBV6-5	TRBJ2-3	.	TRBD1	CASSLQGVVDTQYF	TGTGCCAGCTCCCTTCAGGGGGTAGTAGATACGCAGTATTTT
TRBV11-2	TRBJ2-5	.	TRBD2	CASSPGLAGGYQETQYF	TGTGCCAGCAGCCCGGGACTAGCGGGGGGGTACCAAGAGACCCAGTACTTC
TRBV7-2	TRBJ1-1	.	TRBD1	CASSLPFPRDRYMNTEAFF	TGTGCCAGCAGCTTACCATTCCCCCGGGACAGATACATGAACACTGAAGCTTTCTTT
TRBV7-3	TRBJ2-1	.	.	CASRLRTEGDEQFF	TGTGCCAGCAGGCTCCGGACGGAGGGCGATGAGCAGTTCTTC
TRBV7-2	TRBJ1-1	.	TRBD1	CASSLFTGGRNTEAFF	TGTGCCAGCAGCTTATTCACAGGGGGCAGGAACACTGAAGCTTTCTTT
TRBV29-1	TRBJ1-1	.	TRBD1	CSVTQGSGTEAFF	TGCAGCGTGACACAGGGGTCGGGCACTGAAGCTTTCTTT
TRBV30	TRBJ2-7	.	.	CAWSVSVEATPQYF	TGTGCCTGGAGTGTATCGGTTGAAGCTACCCCGCAGTACTTC
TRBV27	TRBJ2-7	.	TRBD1	CACGPGRGLSEQYF	TGTGCCTGCGGCCCGGGCAGGGGGCTGAGCGAGCAGTACTTC
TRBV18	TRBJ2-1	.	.	CASSPTDRNEQFF	TGTGCCAGCTCCCCAACGGACAGAAATGAGCAGTTCTTC
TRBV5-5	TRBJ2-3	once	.	CASSVNVGADTQYF	TGTGCCAGCAGCGTTAATGTCGGGGCAGATACGCAGTATTTT
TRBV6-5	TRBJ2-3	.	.	CASRIEGGSTDTQYF	TGTGCCAGCAGGATAGAGGGGGGGAGCACAGATACGCAGTATTTT
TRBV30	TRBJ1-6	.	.	CAWSQTTYNSPLHF	TGTGCCTGGAGCCAGACAACATATAATTCACCCCTCCACTTT
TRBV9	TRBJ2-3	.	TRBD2	CASSVATTSGSGITDTQYF	TGTGCCAGCAGCGTAGCCACAACTAGCGGGAGTGGGATCACAGATACGCAGTATTTT
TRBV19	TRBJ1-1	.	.	CASAPDTGYTEAFF	TGTGCCAGTGCGCCCGATACAGGGTACACTGAAGCTTTCTTT
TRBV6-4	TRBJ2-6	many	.	CASSETGSSGANVLTF	TGTGCCAGCAGTGAGACAGGTAGCTCTGGGGCCAACGTCCTGACTTTC
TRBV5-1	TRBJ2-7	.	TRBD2	CASSLGTSIYEQYF	TGCGCCAGCAGCTTAGGGACTAGTATTTACGAGCAGTACTTC
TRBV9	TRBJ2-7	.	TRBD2	CASSSGLAGASDAEQYF	TGTGCCAGCAGCAGTGGACTAGCGGGAGCTTCAGACGCCGAGCAGTACTTC
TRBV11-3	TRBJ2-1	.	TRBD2	CASSLDGRGGNNEQFF	TGTGCCAGCAGCTTAGACGGGAGGGGCGGGAACAATGAGCAGTTCTTC
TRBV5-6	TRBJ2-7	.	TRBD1	CASSLIGTGIGEQYF	TGTGCCAGCAGCTTGATAGGGACAGGGATAGGCGAGCAGTACTTC
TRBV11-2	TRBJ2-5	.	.	CASSFDSQETQYF	TGTGCCAGCAGCTTTGACAGCCAAGAGACCCAGTACTTC
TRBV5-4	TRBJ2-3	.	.	CASSSRGLTDTQYF	TGTGCCAGCAGCTCCAGGGGTCTCACAGATACGCAGTATTTT
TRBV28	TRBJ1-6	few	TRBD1	CATLQQGPGNSPLHF	TGTGCCACCCTACAACAGGGGCCCGGGAATTCACCCCTCCACTTT
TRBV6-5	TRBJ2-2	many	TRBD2	CASRGTSGGIGELFF	TGTGCCAGCAGGGGGACTAGCGGGGGAATCGGGGAGCTGTTTTTT
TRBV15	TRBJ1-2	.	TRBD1	CATSRDYTGQGTEYTF	TGTGCCACCAGCAGAGATTATACGGGACAGGGGACCGAATACACCTTC
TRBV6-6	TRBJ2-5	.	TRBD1	CASLRGQGFQETQYF	TGTGCCAGCCTCAGGGGACAGGGTTTTCAAGAGACCCAGTACTTC
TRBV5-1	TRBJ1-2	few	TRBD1	CASSPEGGAGSGYTF	TGCGCCAGCAGCCCCGAAGGGGGCGCGGGTAGTGGCTACACCTTC
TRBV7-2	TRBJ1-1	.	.	CASSLGLPSEAFF	TGTGCCAGCAGCTTAGGGCTTCCCTCTGAAGCTTTCTTT